The 8 T cell receptor beta chains presented below share a single source sample, sequenced in a study of T cells in Graves' hyperthyroidism and ophthalmopathy. RNA transcripts gave rise to amplified TCR beta CDR3 regions. HTBI primers were employed in a first-round RT-PCR of the TCR CDR3. TCRdb independently ran MiXCR on the multiplex PCR reads; one entry per CDR3 protein. The table records 500,000 to 550,000 distinct CDR3 sequences, 15% to 20% of them present only once. What was sequenced was blood. All receptors derive from a middle-aged man with Graves' ophthalmopathy.

This clonotype showed up many times. The chain employs TRBV20-1 and TRBJ1-1, with D unresolved. The CDR3 runs 13 residues. Trimming stripped 3 bases from V and 5 bases from J, with 13 bases between. Germline V gene lookup returns CDR1 DFQATT and CDR2 SNEGSKA (reference sequence). CDR3 coding DNA: TGCAGTGCTAGGGGAGGGCCGAGGACTGAAGCTTTCTTT. This codes for CSARGGPRTEAFF.

This clonotype was observed a handful of times. The gene calls are TRBV24-1 and TRBJ2-7; 10 nucleotides agree with TRBD1. V trimming: 7 bases; J trimming: 3 bases; junction bases outside the gene matches: 8. The CDR3 contains 15 residues. CDR1 KGHDR and CDR2 SFDVKD come from the germline V gene. The CDR3 spells CATREVDRGNYEQYF. CDR3 nucleotide sequence: TGTGCCACCAGGGAGGTGGACAGGGGGAACTACGAGCAGTACTTC.

This chain links TRBV28 with TRBJ2-1, with 7 bases identical to TRBD1. Germline V gene data show CDR1 as MDHEN and CDR2 as SYDVKM. The V segment lost 5 bases and the J segment 6 bases; nucleotides outside the gene matches: 7. The CDR3 length is 14 residues. The CDR3 region is CASSDGTESNEQFF. The DNA of the CDR3 is TGTGCCAGCAGTGACGGGACAGAGAGCAATGAGCAGTTCTTC.

This clonotype has a handful of counts. This chain connects TRBV20-1 to TRBJ2-5; TRBD2 aligns across 9 bases. CDR3 length equals 15 residues. The germline V gene encodes CDR1 DFQATT and CDR2 SNEGSKA (reference sequence). In DNA, the CDR3 is TGCAGCCTCTCCGAGGCGACTAGCGGCCAAGAGACCCAGTACTTC. It encodes CSLSEATSGQETQYF.

The chain couples TRBV20-1 to TRBJ2-1; TRBD2 aligns across 10 bases. The CDR3 runs 16 residues. CDR1 DFQATT and CDR2 SNEGSKA come from the germline V gene (reference sequence). Trimming cost V 1 base and J 5 bases; bases outside gene matches: 8. CDR3 DNA: TGCAGTGCTAGAGCATACGGGAGCGGGAGGGACAATGAGCAGTTCTTC. Translation: CSARAYGSGRDNEQFF.

This clonotype is a singleton in its sample. The chain couples TRBV7-3 to TRBJ1-6, with a weak D call TRBD1 (5 bases). The CDR3 is 15 amino acids. Germline CDR1 and CDR2: SGHTA and FQGTGA. Trimming pared 1 base from V and 10 bases from J, leaving 14 bases between. Here the CDR3 DNA reads TGTGCCAGCAGCTTAAATCCGTCAGGGCTCTCACCCCTCCACTTT. Protein: CASSLNPSGLSPLHF.

This clonotype showed up just a few times. The rearrangement links TRBV5-1 to TRBJ2-6, with D unresolved. Germline values: CDR1 SGHRS, CDR2 YFSETQ. The ends were cut back, 4 bases at V and 4 bases at J, with 9 bases in the middle. The CDR3 has 14 amino acids. This CDR3 reads CASSANTGANVLTF. The CDR3 DNA sequence: TGCGCCAGCAGCGCAAACACCGGGGCCAACGTCCTGACTTTC.

This clonotype occurred a few times. In DNA, the CDR3 is TGCAGTGCTAGAGATAGCGGGGGGGGTTACAATGAGCAGTTCTTC. Protein sequence: CSARDSGGGYNEQFF. The gene calls are TRBV20-1 and TRBJ2-1, with 11 bases matching TRBD2. Germline CDR1 is DFQATT and CDR2 is SNEGSKA (reference sequence). CDR3 length: 15 amino acids. V shed 0 bases and J 4 bases; nucleotides not matched to a gene: 2.